The clone carrying this T cell receptor beta chain was counted many times. The antigen is unknown. Germline CDR1 reads ENHRY; CDR2 reads SYGVKD. The trim removed 8 bases at V and 7 bases at J, leaving 15 bases unmatched. CDR3 length: 16 amino acids. This record belongs to a study of T cells after yellow fever vaccination. Study findings and constraints: Clones from primary vaccination mostly reappeared after the booster (about 97% CD4, around 90% CD8).

TCRdb analysed the 5' RACE reads with MiXCR anew, one entry per CDR3 protein. The data show 110,000 to 150,000 distinct CDR3 sequences, with 6.6% seen just once and more than 0.6% held by the top ten. Sequenced material: CD4+ T cells sorted from PBMCs, taken 10 days after the yellow fever booster vaccination. This chain links TRBV10-3 with TRBJ2-1; 9 bases fit TRBD2. The receptor was isolated from a man aged 25-45 years who received the YFV17D yellow fever vaccine. The CDR3 DNA sequence: TGTGCCATCGGGTCTGGCCCTAGCGGGACGAGGAATGAGCAGTTCTTC. Its translation: CAIGSGPSGTRNEQFF.